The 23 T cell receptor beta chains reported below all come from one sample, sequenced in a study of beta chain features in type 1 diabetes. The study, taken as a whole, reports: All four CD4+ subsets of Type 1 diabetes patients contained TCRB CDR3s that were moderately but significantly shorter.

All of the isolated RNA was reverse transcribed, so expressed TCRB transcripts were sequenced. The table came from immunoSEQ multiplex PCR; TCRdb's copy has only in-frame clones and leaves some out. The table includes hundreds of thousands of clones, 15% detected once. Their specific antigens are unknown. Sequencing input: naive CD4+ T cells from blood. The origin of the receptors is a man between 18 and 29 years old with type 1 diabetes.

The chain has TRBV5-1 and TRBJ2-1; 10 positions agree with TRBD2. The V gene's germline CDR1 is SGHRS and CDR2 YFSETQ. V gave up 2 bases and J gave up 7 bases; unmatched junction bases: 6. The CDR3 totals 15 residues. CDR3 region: CASSFAGTSVNEQFF. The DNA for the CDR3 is TGCGCCAGCAGCTTCGCCGGGACTAGCGTGAATGAGCAGTTCTTC.

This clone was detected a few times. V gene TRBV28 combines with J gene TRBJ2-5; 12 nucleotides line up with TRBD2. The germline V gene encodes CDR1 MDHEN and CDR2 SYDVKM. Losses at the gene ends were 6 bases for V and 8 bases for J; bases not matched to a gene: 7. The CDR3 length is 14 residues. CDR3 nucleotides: TGTGCCAGCAGCCTCCCGACTAGCGGGGGTACCCAGTACTTC. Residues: CASSLPTSGGTQYF.

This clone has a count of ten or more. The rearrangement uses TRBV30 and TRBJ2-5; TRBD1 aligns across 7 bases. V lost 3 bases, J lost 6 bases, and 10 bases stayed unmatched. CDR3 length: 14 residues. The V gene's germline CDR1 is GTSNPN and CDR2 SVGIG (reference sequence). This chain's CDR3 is CAWSPGQVRKTQYF. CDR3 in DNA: TGTGCCTGGAGCCCTGGACAGGTCAGGAAGACCCAGTACTTC.

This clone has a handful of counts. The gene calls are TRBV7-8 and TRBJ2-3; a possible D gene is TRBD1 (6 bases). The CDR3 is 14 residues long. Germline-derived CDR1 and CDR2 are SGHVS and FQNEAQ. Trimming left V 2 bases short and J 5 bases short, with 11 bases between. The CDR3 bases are TGTGCCAGCAGCTTATGGGGGCCCCGAGATACGCAGTATTTT. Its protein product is CASSLWGPRDTQYF.

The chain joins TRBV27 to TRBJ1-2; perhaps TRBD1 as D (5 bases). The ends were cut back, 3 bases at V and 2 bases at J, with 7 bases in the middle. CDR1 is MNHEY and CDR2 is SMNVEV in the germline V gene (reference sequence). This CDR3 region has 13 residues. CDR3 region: CASSFSGNYGYTF. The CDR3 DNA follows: TGTGCCAGCAGTTTTTCAGGGAACTATGGCTACACCTTC.

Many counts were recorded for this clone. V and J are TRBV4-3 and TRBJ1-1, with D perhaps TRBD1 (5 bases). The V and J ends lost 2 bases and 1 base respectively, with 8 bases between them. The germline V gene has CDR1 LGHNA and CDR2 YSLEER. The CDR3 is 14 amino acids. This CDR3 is CASSQLQENTEAFF. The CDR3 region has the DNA TGCGCCAGCAGCCAATTACAGGAGAACACTGAAGCTTTCTTT.

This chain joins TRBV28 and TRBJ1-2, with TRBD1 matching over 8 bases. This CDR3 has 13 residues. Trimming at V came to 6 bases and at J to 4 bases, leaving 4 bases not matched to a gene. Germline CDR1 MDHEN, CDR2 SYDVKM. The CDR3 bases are TGTGCCAGCAGCCCTACAGGGGGCTATGGCTACACCTTC. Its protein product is CASSPTGGYGYTF.

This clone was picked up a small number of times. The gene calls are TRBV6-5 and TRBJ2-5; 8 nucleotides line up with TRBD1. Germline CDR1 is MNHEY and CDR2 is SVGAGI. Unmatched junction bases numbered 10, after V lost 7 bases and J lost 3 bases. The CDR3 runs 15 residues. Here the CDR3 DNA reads TGTGCCAGCAACCCCCGAGACAGGGGTGAAGAGACCCAGTACTTC. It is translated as CASNPRDRGEETQYF.

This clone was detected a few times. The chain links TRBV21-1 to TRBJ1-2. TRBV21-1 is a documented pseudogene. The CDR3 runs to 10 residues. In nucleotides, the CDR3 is TGTGCCAGCAGCAAAGTAGTGCGGACCTTC. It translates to CASSKVVRTF.

Here the CDR3 DNA reads TGTGCCAGCAGCGACACAGGGGGGCAAGGGGAGACCCAGTACTTC. Its protein is CASSDTGGQGETQYF. The chain combines TRBV9 with TRBJ2-5, with 8 bases fitting TRBD1. Germline loops: CDR1 SGDLS, CDR2 YYNGEE. The junction had 9 bases not matched to a gene; V was cut back by 3 bases and J by 5 bases. This CDR3 contains 15 residues.

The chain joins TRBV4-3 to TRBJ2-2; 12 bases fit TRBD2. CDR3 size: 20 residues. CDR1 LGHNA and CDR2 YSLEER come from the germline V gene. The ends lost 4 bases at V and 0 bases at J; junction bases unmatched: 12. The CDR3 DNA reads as TGCGCCAGCAGCCGTAGATCTGTACTAGCGGGGGGTTCGAACACCGGGGAGCTGTTTTTT. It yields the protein CASSRRSVLAGGSNTGELFF.

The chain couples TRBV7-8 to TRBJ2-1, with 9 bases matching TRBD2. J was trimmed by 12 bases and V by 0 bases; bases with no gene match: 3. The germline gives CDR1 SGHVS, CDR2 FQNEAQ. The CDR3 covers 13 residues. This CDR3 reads CASSLAGTSSQFF. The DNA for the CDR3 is TGTGCCAGCAGCTTAGCCGGGACTAGCTCGCAGTTCTTC. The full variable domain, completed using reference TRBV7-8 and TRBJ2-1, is GAGVSQSPRYKVAKRGQDVALRCDPISGHVSLFWYQQALGQGPEFLTYFQNEAQLDKSGLPSDRFFAERPEGSVSTLKIQRTQQEDSAVYLCASSLAGTSSQFFGPGTRLTVL.

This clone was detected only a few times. CDR3 DNA: TGTGCCCCCAGGCTGGGGCCCTATGGCTACACCTTC. This codes for CAPRLGPYGYTF. J is TRBJ1-2 and V is TRBV21-1; the table's D gene call, TRBD1, was not cross checked with the DNA. TRBV21-1 is labeled a pseudogene. This CDR3 has 12 residues.

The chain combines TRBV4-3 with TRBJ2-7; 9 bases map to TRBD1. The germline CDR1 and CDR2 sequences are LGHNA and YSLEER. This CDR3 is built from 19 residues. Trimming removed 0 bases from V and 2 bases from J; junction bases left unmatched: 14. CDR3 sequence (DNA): TGCGCCAGCAGCCAAGATGTCTCCGGAGGACAGGGGCCACCCTACGAGCAGTACTTC. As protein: CASSQDVSGGQGPPYEQYF.

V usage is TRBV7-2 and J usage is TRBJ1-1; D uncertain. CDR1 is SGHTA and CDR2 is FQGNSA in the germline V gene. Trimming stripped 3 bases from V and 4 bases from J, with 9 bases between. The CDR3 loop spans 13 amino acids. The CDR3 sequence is CASSLRVTTEAFF. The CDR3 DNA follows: TGTGCCAGCAGCTTGAGGGTCACCACTGAAGCTTTCTTT.

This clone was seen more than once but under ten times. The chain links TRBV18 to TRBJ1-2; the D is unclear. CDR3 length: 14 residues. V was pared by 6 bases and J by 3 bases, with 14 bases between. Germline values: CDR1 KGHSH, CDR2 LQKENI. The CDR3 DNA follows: TGTGCCAGCTCGCCCACGGGAGCGGACTATGGCTACACCTTC. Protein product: CASSPTGADYGYTF. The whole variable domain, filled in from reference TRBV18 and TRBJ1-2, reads NAGVMQNPRHLVRRRGQEARLRCSPMKGHSHVYWYRQLPEEGLKFMVYLQKENIIDESGMPKERFSAEFPKEGPSILRIQQVVRGDSAAYFCASSPTGADYGYTFGSGTRLTVV.

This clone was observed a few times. CDR3 nucleotide sequence: TGCGCCAGCAGCCCCGGTGGAGCCTACGAGCAGTACTTC. It codes for CASSPGGAYEQYF. The chain recombines TRBV5-1 with TRBJ2-7; D gene ambiguous. V dropped 4 bases and J dropped 2 bases, with 10 bases sitting between them. CDR1 and CDR2 (germline): SGHRS, YFSETQ. The CDR3 sequence is 13 residues long.

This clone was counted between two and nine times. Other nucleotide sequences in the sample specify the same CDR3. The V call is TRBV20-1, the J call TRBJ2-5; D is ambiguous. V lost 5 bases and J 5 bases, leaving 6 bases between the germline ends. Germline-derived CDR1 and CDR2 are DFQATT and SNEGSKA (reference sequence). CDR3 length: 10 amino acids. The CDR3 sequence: CSAPRETQYF. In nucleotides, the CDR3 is TGCAGTGCTCCCCGGGAGACCCAGTACTTC.

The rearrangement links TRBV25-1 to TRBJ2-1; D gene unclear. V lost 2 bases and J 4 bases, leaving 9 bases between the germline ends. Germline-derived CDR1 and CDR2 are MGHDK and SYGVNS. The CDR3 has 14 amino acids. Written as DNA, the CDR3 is TGTGCCAGCAGTGAACAGGCCGGTTACAATGAGCAGTTCTTC. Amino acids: CASSEQAGYNEQFF.

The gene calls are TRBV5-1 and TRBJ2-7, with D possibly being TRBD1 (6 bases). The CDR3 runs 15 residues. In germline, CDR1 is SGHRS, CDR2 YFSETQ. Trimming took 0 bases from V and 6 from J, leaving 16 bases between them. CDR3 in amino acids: CASSLAAGAFLEQYF. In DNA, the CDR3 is TGCGCCAGCAGCTTGGCTGCAGGGGCATTCCTCGAGCAGTACTTC.

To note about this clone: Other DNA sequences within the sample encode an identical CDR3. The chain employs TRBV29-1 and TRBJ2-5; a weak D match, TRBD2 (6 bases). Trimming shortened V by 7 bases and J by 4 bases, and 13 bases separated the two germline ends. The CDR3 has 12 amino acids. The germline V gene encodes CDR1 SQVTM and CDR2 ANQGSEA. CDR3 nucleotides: TGCAGCGGGGGTCAGGGAGGAGAGACCCAGTACTTC. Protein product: CSGGQGGETQYF.

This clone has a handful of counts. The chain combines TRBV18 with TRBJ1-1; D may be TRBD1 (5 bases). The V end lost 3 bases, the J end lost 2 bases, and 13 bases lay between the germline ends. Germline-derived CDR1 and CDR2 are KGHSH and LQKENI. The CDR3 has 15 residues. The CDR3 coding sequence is TGTGCCAGCTCACCGCAGGGAGGCAAAAACACTGAAGCTTTCTTT. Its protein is CASSPQGGKNTEAFF.

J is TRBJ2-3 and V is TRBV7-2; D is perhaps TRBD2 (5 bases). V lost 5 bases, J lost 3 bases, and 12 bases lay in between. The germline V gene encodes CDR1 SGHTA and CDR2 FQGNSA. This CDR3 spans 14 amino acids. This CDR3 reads CASSRDFGTDTQYF. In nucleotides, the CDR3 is TGTGCCAGCAGCCGGGATTTCGGTACAGATACGCAGTATTTT.